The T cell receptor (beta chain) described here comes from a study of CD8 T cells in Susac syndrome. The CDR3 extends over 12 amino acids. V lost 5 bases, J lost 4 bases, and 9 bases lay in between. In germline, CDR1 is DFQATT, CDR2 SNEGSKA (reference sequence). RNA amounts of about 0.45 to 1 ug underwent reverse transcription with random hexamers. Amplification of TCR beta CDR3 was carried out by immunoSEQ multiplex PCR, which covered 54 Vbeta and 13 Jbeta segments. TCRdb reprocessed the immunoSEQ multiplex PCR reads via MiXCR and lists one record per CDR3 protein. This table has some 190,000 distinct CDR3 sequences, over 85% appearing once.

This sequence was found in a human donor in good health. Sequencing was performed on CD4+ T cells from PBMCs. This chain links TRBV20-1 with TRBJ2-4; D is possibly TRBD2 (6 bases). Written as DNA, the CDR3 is TGCAGTGCTCGGGACTTGAAAAACATTCAGTACTTC. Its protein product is CSARDLKNIQYF.